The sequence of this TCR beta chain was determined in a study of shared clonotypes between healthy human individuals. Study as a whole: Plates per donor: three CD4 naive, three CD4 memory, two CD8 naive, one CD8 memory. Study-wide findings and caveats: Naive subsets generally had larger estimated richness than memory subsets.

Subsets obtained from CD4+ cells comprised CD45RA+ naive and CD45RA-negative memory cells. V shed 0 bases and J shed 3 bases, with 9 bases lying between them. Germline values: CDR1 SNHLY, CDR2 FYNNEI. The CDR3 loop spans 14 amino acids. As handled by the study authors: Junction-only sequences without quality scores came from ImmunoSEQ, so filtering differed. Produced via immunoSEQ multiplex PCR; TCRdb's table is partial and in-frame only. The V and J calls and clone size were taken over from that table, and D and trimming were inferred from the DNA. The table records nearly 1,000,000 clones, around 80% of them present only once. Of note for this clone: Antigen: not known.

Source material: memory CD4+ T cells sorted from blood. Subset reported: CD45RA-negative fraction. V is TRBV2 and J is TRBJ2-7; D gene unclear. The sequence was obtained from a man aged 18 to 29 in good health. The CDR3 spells CASSEAIGRYEQYF. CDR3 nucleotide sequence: TGTGCCAGCAGTGAAGCGATAGGGCGCTACGAGCAGTACTTC.